Each of the 10 T cell receptor beta chains below was sequenced from the same sample in a study of blood T cell repertoires in COVID-19. Here immunoSEQ multiplex PCR was the method, and the copy in TCRdb shows in-frame clones only, minus some. The repertoire holds about 80,000 clones, roughly four fifths seen once, with approximately 16% in the top ten. Sequencing was performed on peripheral blood. The source of these receptors is a man between 65 and 80 years old with active or convalescent COVID-19.

Only one count was recorded for this clone. V and J are TRBV5-1 and TRBJ1-3; 10 bases match TRBD1. With V trimmed by 2 bases and J by 1 base, 6 bases remained unmatched. Germline lookup yields CDR1 SGHRS and CDR2 YFSETQ. This CDR3 comprises 17 residues. Here the CDR3 DNA reads TGCGCCAGCAGCTTCACGACAGGGGGCGCGTCTGGAAACACCATATATTTT. Translating gives CASSFTTGGASGNTIYF.

The chain uses TRBV6-5 and TRBJ2-5, with 7 positions matching TRBD1. The germline CDR1 and CDR2 sequences are MNHEY and SVGAGI. Trimming at V came to 6 bases and at J to 5 bases, leaving 12 bases not matched to a gene. The CDR3 is 15 residues long. The CDR3 reads CASSTGTALGETQYF. The CDR3 nucleotides are TGTGCCAGCAGCACCGGGACAGCGCTGGGGGAGACCCAGTACTTC.

V gene TRBV28 combines with J gene TRBJ1-4, with a possible D match to TRBD1 (5 bases). CDR1 is MDHEN, CDR2 SYDVKM, per germline. Trimming left V 6 bases short and J 6 bases short, with 11 bases between. The CDR3 covers 13 residues. The CDR3 DNA sequence: TGTGCCAGCAGGGCAGGGATTGATGAAAAACTGTTTTTT. Translation: CASRAGIDEKLFF.

A single count supports this clone. The chain uses TRBV7-3 and TRBJ2-1, with 10 bases that match TRBD2. The CDR3 extends over 16 amino acids. Germline lookup yields CDR1 SGHTA and CDR2 FQGTGA. J was trimmed by 8 bases and V by 4 bases; bases with no gene match: 11. DNA for the CDR3: TGTGCCAGCAGCTCCGGGGTTAGCGGGGGGAGCGATGAGCAGTTCTTC. This sequence encodes CASSSGVSGGSDEQFF.

The chain couples TRBV19 to TRBJ1-2, with 7 positions matching TRBD1. The CDR3 runs 14 residues. Germline V gene lookup returns CDR1 LNHDA and CDR2 SQIVND (reference sequence). The J segment lost 4 bases and the V segment lost 9 bases, leaving 11 bases of the junction unmatched. The CDR3 coding sequence is TGTGCCAGCACCTCAGGGGGATCGCTCTATGGCTACACCTTC. Translation: CASTSGGSLYGYTF.

CDR3: CASSPRVSGNTIYF. CDR3 in DNA: TGTGCCAGCAGCCCGAGGGTATCTGGAAACACCATATATTTT. The chain is built from TRBV3-1 (or the pseudogene TRBV3-2) and TRBJ1-3; D gene unclear. V was trimmed by 4 bases and J by 1 base, leaving 8 bases between them. Germline CDR1 reads LGHDT; CDR2 reads YNNKEL (reference sequence). This CDR3 contains 14 residues.

This clone was seen at least ten times. This sequence joins TRBV11-2 and TRBJ1-1; TRBD1 is a possible D gene (6 bases). Germline assignment: CDR1 SGHAT and CDR2 FQNNGV. V lost 5 bases and J lost 1, with 8 bases in between. This CDR3 is built from 13 residues. Here the CDR3 reads CASSRQENTEAFF. The CDR3, as DNA: TGTGCCAGCAGCCGACAGGAGAACACTGAAGCTTTCTTT.

The rearrangement links TRBV19 to TRBJ1-3, with 8 bases aligning to TRBD1. V lost 9 bases, J lost 3 bases, and 10 bases stayed unmatched. The CDR3 totals 15 residues. CDR1 and CDR2 (germline): LNHDA, SQIVND (reference sequence). The CDR3 reads CASMPDRAFGNTIYF. As DNA, the CDR3 is TGTGCCAGCATGCCGGACAGGGCTTTTGGAAACACCATATATTTT.

This rearrangement joins TRBV7-3 to TRBJ2-1, with TRBD2 matching 7 bases. The junction had 5 bases not matched to a gene; V was cut back by 5 bases and J by 7 bases. The CDR3 spans 13 residues. Germline values: CDR1 SGHTA, CDR2 FQGTGA. This chain's CDR3 is CASSLSGVNEQFF. The CDR3 DNA follows: TGTGCCAGCAGCCTAAGCGGGGTGAATGAGCAGTTCTTC.

The chain couples TRBV29-1 to TRBJ1-1; 7 bases fit TRBD1. V shed 0 bases and J 3 bases; nucleotides not matched to a gene: 16. Germline assignment: CDR1 SQVTM and CDR2 ANQGSEA. The CDR3 runs 18 residues. The CDR3 sequence is CSVEDGRGPVGSDTEAFF. CDR3 nucleotides: TGCAGCGTTGAAGATGGTAGGGGGCCCGTTGGTTCTGACACTGAAGCTTTCTTT.